The rows below give T cell receptor beta chains drawn from one sample of a study of Graves' ophthalmopathy and Graves' hyperthyroidism. MiXCR, run by TCRdb on the multiplex PCR reads, gives a single entry per CDR3 protein. The sample lists about 1.2 million distinct CDR3 sequences; about two fifths were seen once. What was sequenced was peripheral blood or thyroid tissue (not recorded which). These receptors came from an adult man with Graves' hyperthyroidism. The CDR3 runs from the conserved cysteine through the conserved F or W. D genes are given only for firm matches. Where a row states a size, it is once, few, many or the class of an expanded clone; other rows omit it.

TRBJ2-7	.	TRBD1	TRBV29-1	TGCAGCGTTGTAACCTTAGGACAGGGGGTATCCTACGAGCAGTACTTC	CSVVTLGQGVSYEQYF
TRBJ2-5	.	TRBD1	TRBV5-6	TGTGCCAGCAGCTTAGACGGGACAGGGACTTACTACTTC	CASSLDGTGTYYF
TRBJ1-1	many	.	TRBV5-1	TGCGCCAGTCAGGGCGGCACTGAAGCTTTCTTT	CASQGGTEAFF
TRBJ2-5	.	.	TRBV6-5	TGTGCCAGCAGCCCCGAACCCGTGGAGACCCAGTACTTC	CASSPEPVETQYF
TRBJ2-7	.	.	TRBV7-9	TGTGCCAGCGGAGGGGAGACAGGGATCTCTCGCGAGCAGTACTTC	CASGGETGISREQYF
TRBJ1-5	many	TRBD1	TRBV4-2	TGTGCCAGCAGCCGAGAGACAGGGGACAATCAGCCCCAGCATTTT	CASSRETGDNQPQHF
TRBJ1-2	.	TRBD1	TRBV10-2	TGCGCCAGCAGTGAGAGGGGACAGCTAAGCTATGGCTACACCTTC	CASSERGQLSYGYTF
TRBJ2-7	.	TRBD2	TRBV5-1	TGCGCCAGCAGCGTCCAGGGCAGCGGGGCACGCTACGAGCAGTACTTC	CASSVQGSGARYEQYF
TRBJ2-6	.	.	TRBV10-3	TGTGCCATCAGTGAGTCGCGGGACAGCGTCCTGACTTTC	CAISESRDSVLTF
TRBJ2-7	.	TRBD1	TRBV20-1	TGCAGTGCTAGCCCACAGGGACAGGGATCCTACGAGCAGTACTTC	CSASPQGQGSYEQYF
TRBJ2-2	.	TRBD1	TRBV7-9	TGTGCCAGCAGCTTACCCAGGGGGCCAGGGAACACCGGGGAGCTGTTTTTT	CASSLPRGPGNTGELFF
TRBJ1-4	.	.	TRBV2	TGTGCCAGCAGTGAAGCGCTGAGGGCCGTGGAAAAACTGTTTTTT	CASSEALRAVEKLFF
TRBJ2-5	.	.	TRBV5-4	TGTGCCAGCAGCTTCGGTGCGACAGCCAAAGAGACCCAGTACTTC	CASSFGATAKETQYF
TRBJ1-5	many	.	TRBV19	TGTGCCAGTAGTATCACCTATTTACGCAATCAGCCCCAGCATTTT	CASSITYLRNQPQHF
TRBJ2-7	.	.	TRBV7-9	TGTGCCAGCAGCTTAGTATCGGGGGTGGGGCAGAGCTACGAGCAGTACTTC	CASSLVSGVGQSYEQYF
TRBJ1-6	many	.	TRBV2	TGTGCCAGCATACAAGAACCAGGGCAGGATTCACCCCTCCACTTT	CASIQEPGQDSPLHF
TRBJ2-7	.	.	TRBV19	TGTGCCAGTAGTATTGGTGGAGCAGCCGGCTACGAGCAGTACTTC	CASSIGGAAGYEQYF
TRBJ1-5	.	.	TRBV19	TGTACCAGTAGTATAAAACGGCGGGAATCTGATAGCAGTCAGCCCCAGCATTTT	CTSSIKRRESDSSQPQHF
TRBJ2-7	.	.	TRBV20-1	TGCAGTGCTAGTCTCCCAGGGCAGTACTTC	CSASLPGQYF
TRBJ1-6	.	.	TRBV7-9	TGTGCCAGCAGCGGGGCTAGCTCCTATAATTCACCCCTCCACTTT	CASSGASSYNSPLHF